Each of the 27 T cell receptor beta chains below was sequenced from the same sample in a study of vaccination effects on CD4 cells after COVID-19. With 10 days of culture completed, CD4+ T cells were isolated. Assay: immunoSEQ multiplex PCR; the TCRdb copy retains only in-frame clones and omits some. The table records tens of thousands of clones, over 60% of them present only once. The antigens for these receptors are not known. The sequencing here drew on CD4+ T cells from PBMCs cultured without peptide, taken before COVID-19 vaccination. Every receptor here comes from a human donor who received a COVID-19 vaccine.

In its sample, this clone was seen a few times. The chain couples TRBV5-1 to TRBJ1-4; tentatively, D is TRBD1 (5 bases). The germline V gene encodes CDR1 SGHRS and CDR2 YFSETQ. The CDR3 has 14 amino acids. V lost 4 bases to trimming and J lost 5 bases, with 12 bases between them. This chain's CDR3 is CASSRDGQNEKLFF. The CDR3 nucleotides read TGCGCCAGCAGCAGGGACGGTCAAAATGAAAAACTGTTTTTT. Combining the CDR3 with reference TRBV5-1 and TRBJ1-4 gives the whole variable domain KAGVTQTPRYLIKTRGQQVTLSCSPISGHRSVSWYQQTPGQGLQFLFEYFSETQRNKGNFPGRFSGRQFSNSRSEMNVSTLELGDSALYLCASSRDGQNEKLFFGSGTQLSVL.

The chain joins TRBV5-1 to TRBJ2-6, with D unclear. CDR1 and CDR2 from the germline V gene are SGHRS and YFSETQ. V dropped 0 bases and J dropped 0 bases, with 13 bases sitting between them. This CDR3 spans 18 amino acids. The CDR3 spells CASSLVVFQLSGANVLTF. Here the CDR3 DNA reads TGCGCCAGCAGCTTGGTAGTCTTCCAACTCTCTGGGGCCAACGTCCTGACTTTC.

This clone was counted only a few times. CDR3 in DNA: TGTGCCAGCAGTTCCCTCCTCGGCGGGGCCTATGGCTACACCTTC. It is translated as CASSSLLGGAYGYTF. This chain joins TRBV28 and TRBJ1-2, with D maybe TRBD1 (5 bases). Germline V gene data show CDR1 as MDHEN and CDR2 as SYDVKM. The CDR3 sequence is 15 residues long. V was pared by 4 bases and J by 4 bases, with 16 bases between.

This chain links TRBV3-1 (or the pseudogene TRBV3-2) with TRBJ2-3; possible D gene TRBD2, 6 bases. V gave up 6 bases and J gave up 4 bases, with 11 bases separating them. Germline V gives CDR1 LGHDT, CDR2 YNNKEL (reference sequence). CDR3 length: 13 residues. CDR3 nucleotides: TGTGCCAGCAGAGTCGGGACTCCAGATACGCAGTATTTT. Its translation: CASRVGTPDTQYF.

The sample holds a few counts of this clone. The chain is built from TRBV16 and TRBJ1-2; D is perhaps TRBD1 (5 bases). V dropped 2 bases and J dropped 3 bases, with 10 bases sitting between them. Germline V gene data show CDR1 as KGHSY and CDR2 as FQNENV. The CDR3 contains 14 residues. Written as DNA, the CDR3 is TGTGCCAGCAGCCAAAGCAGGGCGGACTATGGCTACACCTTC. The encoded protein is CASSQSRADYGYTF. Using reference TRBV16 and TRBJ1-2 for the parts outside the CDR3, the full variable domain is GEEVAQTPKHLVRGEGQKAKLYCAPIKGHSYVFWYQQVLKNEFKFLISFQNENVFDETGMPKERFSAKCLPNSPCSLEIQATKLEDSAVYFCASSQSRADYGYTFGSGTRLTVV.

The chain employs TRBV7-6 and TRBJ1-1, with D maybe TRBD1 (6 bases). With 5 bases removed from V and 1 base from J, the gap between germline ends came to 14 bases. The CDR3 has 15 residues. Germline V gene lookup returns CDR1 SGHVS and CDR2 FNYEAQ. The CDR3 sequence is CASSRDRFANTEAFF. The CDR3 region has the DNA TGTGCCAGCAGCAGAGACAGGTTTGCGAACACTGAAGCTTTCTTT. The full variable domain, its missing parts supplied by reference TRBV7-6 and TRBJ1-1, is GAGVSQSPRYKVTKRGQDVALRCDPISGHVSLYWYRQALGQGPEFLTYFNYEAQQDKSGLPNDRFSAERPEGSISTLTIQRTEQRDSAMYRCASSRDRFANTEAFFGQGTRLTVV.

The CDR3 nucleotides are TGTGCCAGTAGTATTCGTCACAGCCTGAACACTGAAGCTTTCTTT. Amino acid sequence: CASSIRHSLNTEAFF. The chain carries TRBV19 and TRBJ1-1, with unresolved D. Per the germline V gene, CDR1 is LNHDA and CDR2 is SQIVND (reference sequence). V lost 3 bases and J lost 0, with 11 bases in between. The CDR3 sequence is 15 residues long.

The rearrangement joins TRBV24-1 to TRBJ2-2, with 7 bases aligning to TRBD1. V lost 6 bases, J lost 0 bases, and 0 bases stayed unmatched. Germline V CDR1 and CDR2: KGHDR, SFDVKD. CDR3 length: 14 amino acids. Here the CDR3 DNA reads TGTGCCACCAGTACAGGGGCGAACACCGGGGAGCTGTTTTTT. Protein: CATSTGANTGELFF.

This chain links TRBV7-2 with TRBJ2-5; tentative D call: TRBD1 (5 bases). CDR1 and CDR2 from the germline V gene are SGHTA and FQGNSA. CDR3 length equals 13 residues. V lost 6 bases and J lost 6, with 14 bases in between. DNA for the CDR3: TGTGCCAGCAGTGGTCAGGGTCGCAAGACCCAGTACTTC. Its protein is CASSGQGRKTQYF.

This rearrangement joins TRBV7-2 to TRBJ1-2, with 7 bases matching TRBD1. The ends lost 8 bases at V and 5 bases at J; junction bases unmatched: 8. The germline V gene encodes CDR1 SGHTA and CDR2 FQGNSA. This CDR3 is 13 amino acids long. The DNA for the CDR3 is TGTGCCAGCCGTCCCCGGGACAGTTATGGCTACACCTTC. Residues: CASRPRDSYGYTF.

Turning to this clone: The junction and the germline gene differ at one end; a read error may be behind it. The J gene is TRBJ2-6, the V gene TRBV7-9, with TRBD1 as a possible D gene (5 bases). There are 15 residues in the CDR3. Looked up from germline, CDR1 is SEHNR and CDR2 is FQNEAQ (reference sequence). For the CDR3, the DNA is TGTGCCAGCAGGTTAGACAGCTCTGGGGCCAACGTCCTGACTTTC. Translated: CASRLDSSGANVLTF.

The chain's CDR3 is CASREKRAGELFF. CDR3 bases: TGTGCCAGTAGAGAGAAGAGGGCTGGTGAGCTGTTTTTT. V usage is TRBV19 and J usage is TRBJ2-2, with D possibly matching TRBD2 (5 bases). CDR1 LNHDA and CDR2 SQIVND come from the germline V gene (reference sequence). V lost 6 bases to trimming and J lost 11 bases, with 16 bases between them. The CDR3 consists of 13 residues. Looking up the rest from reference TRBV19 and TRBJ2-2 gives the full variable domain: DGGITQSPKYLFRKEGQNVTLSCEQNLNHDAMYWYRQDPGQGLRLIYYSQIVNDFQKGDIAEGYSVSREKKESFPLTVTSAQKNPTAFYLCASREKRAGELFFGEGSRLTVL.

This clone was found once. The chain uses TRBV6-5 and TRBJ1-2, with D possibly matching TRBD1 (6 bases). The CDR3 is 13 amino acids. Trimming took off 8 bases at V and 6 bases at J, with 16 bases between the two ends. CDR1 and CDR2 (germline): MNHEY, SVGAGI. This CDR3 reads CASALQGHDGYTF. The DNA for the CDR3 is TGTGCCAGCGCCCTTCAGGGGCACGATGGCTACACCTTC.

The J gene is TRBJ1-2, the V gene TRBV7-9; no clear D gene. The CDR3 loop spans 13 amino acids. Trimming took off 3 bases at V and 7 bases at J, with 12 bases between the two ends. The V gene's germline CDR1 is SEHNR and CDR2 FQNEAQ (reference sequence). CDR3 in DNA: TGTGCCAGCAGCTTTTTTGGAGCTTCTGGCTACACCTTC. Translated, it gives CASSFFGASGYTF.

This chain's CDR3 is CASSSRTGVNEQYV. In DNA, the CDR3 is TGTGCCAGCAGTTCTCGGACAGGGGTCAACGAGCAGTACGTC. This chain links TRBV6-5 with TRBJ2-7; TRBD1 matches 9 bases. The CDR3 is 14 amino acids. With 4 bases clipped from V and 5 bases from J, the junction kept 6 bases outside the gene matches. Per germline, CDR1 MNHEY and CDR2 SVGAGI.

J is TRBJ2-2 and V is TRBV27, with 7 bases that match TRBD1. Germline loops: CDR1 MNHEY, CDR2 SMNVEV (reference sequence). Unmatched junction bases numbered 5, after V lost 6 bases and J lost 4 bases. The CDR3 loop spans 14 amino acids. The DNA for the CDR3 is TGTGCCAGCAGGCGACAGGGTGGCACCGGGGAGCTGTTTTTT. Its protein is CASRRQGGTGELFF.

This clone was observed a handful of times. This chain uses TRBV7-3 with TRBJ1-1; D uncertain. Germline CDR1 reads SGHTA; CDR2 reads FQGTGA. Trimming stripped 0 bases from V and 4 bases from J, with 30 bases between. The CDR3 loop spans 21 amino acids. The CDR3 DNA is TGTGCCAGCAGCTTAACTACCCGGATCGCCAAGGTAGACGCGCGGAGCACTGAAGCTTTCTTT. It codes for CASSLTTRIAKVDARSTEAFF.

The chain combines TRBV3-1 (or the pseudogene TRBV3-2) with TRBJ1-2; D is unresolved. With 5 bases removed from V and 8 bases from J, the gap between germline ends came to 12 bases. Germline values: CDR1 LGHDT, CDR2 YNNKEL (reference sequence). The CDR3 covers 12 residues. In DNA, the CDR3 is TGTGCCAGCAGCAACCCCAAGAGGGGCTACACCTTC. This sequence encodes CASSNPKRGYTF.

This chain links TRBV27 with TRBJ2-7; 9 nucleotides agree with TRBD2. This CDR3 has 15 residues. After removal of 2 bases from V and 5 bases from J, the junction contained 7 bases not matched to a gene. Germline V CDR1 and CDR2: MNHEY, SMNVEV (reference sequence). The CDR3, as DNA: TGTGCCAGCAGTTTACCCGGCGGGGGGGTGGACGAGCAGTACGTC. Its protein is CASSLPGGGVDEQYV.

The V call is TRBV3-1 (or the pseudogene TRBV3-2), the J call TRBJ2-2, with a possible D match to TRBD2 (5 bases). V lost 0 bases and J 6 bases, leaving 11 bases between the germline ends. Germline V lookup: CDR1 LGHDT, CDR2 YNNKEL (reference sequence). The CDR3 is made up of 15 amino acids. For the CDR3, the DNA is TGTGCCAGCAGCCAAGATTGGAAGGACTCCGGGGAGCTGTTTTTT. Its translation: CASSQDWKDSGELFF.

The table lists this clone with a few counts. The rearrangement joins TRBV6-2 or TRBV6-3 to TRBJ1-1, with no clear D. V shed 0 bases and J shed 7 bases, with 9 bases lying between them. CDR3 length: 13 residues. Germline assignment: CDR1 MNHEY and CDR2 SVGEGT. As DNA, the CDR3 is TGTGCCAGCAGTTACTCGGTTTGGGGTGAAGCTTTCTTT. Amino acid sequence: CASSYSVWGEAFF.

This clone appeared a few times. CDR3 bases: TGCGCCAGCAGTCAAACTCGACAGGGCTCTGGAAACACCATATATTTT. Residues: CASSQTRQGSGNTIYF. The gene calls are TRBV23-1 and TRBJ1-3, with 7 bases identical to TRBD1. TRBV23-1 is sorted into the ORF group, with uncertain function. Losses at the gene ends were 2 bases for V and 0 bases for J; bases not matched to a gene: 4. The CDR3 is made up of 16 amino acids.

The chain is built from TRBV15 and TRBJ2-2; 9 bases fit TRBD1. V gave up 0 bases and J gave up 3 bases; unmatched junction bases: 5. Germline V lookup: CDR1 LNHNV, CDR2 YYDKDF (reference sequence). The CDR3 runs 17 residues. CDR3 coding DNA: TGTGCCACCAGCAGAGATCGAAGGACAGGGGACACCGGGGAGCTGTTTTTT. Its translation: CATSRDRRTGDTGELFF.

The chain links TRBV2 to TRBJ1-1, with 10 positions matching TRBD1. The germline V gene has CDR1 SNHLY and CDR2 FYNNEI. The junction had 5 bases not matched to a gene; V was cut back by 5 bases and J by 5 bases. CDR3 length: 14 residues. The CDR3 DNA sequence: TGTGCCAGCAGTATTGACAGGGGGCGGACTGAAGCTTTCTTT. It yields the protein CASSIDRGRTEAFF.

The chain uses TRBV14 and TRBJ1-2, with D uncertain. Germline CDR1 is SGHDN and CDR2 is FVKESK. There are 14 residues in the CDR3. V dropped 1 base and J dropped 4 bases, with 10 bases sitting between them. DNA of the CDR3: TGTGCCAGCAGCCAAGGAAACAGCCTCTATGGCTACACCTTC. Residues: CASSQGNSLYGYTF.

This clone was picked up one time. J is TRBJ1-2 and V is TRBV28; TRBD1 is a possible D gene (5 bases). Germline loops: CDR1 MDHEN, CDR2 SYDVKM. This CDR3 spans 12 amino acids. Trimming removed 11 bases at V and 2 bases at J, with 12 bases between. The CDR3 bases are TGTGCCCTGGGGCCGGGGAACTATGGCTACACCTTC. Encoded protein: CALGPGNYGYTF.

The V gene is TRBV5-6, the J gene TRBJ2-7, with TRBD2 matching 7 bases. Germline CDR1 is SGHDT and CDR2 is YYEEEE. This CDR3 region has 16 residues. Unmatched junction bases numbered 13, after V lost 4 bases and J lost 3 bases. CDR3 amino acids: CASSPFLLAEIYEQYV. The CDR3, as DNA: TGTGCCAGCAGCCCCTTCCTCCTAGCGGAGATCTACGAGCAGTACGTC.